Reported below is one T cell receptor beta chain. The antigen is unknown. Profiled with immunoSEQ multiplex PCR; TCRdb holds only in-frame clones, not every one. The data show under 1 million clones, 92% seen once. This entry comes from a study of shared clonotypes between healthy human individuals. Points from the study as a whole: Donor clonotype sharing was expected to depend on sequencing depth. Large sequencing depth failed to make sorted-subset sequencing complete, rarefaction showed.

Naive CD8 cells, CD45RO-negative and positively selected for CCR7, excluded terminally differentiated effector memory CD45RA+ cells. Germline-derived CDR1 and CDR2 are SEHNR and FQNEAQ (reference sequence). This CDR3 contains 16 residues. After removal of 5 bases from V and 3 bases from J, the junction contained 10 bases not matched to a gene. The TCR sequence derives from a man under 40 in good health. The sequenced sample was naive CD8+ T cells sorted from blood. This chain uses TRBV7-9 with TRBJ2-7; 10 nucleotides line up with TRBD1. The DNA for the CDR3 is TGTGCCAGCAGCCCTAGTTTGGGACAGGGGTTCTACGAGCAGTACTTC. Translating it yields CASSPSLGQGFYEQYF.